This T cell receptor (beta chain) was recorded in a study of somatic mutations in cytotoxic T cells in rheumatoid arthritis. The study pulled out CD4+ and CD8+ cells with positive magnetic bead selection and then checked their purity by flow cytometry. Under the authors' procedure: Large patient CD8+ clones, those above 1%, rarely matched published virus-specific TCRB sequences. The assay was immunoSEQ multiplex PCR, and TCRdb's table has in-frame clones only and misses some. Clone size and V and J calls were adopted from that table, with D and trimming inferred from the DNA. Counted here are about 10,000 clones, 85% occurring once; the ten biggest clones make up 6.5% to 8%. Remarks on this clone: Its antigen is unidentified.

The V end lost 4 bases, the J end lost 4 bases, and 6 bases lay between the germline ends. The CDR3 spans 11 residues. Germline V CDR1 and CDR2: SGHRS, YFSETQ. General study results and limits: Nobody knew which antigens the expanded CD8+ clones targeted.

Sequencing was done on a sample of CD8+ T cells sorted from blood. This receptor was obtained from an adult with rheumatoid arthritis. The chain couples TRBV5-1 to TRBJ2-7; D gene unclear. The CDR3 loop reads CASSADYEQYF. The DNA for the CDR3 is TGCGCCAGCAGCGCCGATTACGAGCAGTACTTC.